The 16 T cell receptor beta chains presented below share a single source sample, sequenced in a study of blood T cell repertoires in COVID-19. Data came from immunoSEQ multiplex PCR; TCRdb stores just in-frame clones and leaves some out. The table records about 100,000 clones, just over 85% of them present only once. Sample: peripheral blood. The receptors here all came from a human donor in a cohort sampled during active COVID-19.

The rearrangement joins TRBV7-9 to TRBJ2-5, with TRBD2 matching 7 bases. The CDR3 spans 15 residues. The V and J ends lost 3 bases and 2 bases, in that order; junction bases with no gene match: 6. Germline V gene lookup returns CDR1 SEHNR and CDR2 FQNEAQ (reference sequence). The CDR3 bases are TGTGCCAGCAGCTTGGGGGGGATCCGGCAAGAGACCCAGTACTTC. It is translated as CASSLGGIRQETQYF.

The chain has TRBV11-2 and TRBJ2-3, with TRBD2 matching over 7 bases. The length of the CDR3 is 17 residues. V lost 3 bases and J lost 1; bases outside the gene matches: 10. Looked up from germline, CDR1 is SGHAT and CDR2 is FQNNGV. CDR3: CASSFLAALFGTDTQYF. The CDR3 DNA reads TGTGCCAGCAGCTTTCTAGCGGCCCTGTTCGGCACAGATACGCAGTATTTT.

The chain carries TRBV10-3 and TRBJ2-7, with 7 nucleotides matching TRBD2. V lost 6 bases to trimming and J lost 2 bases; unmatched junction nucleotides: 4. The CDR3 totals 13 residues. Germline V gene lookup returns CDR1 ENHRY and CDR2 SYGVKD. CDR3 region: CAIRRGDPYEQYF. CDR3 in DNA: TGTGCCATCAGACGGGGGGACCCCTACGAGCAGTACTTC.

The V and J genes are TRBV2 and TRBJ2-7; D is undetermined. Germline CDR1 and CDR2: SNHLY and FYNNEI. This CDR3 comprises 13 residues. V lost 0 bases to trimming and J lost 3 bases, with 6 bases between them. As DNA, the CDR3 is TGTGCCAGCAGTGAAGCTCCAGACTACGAGCAGTACTTC. Translating gives CASSEAPDYEQYF. The whole variable domain, filled in from reference TRBV2 and TRBJ2-7, reads EPEVTQTPSHQVTQMGQEVILRCVPISNHLYFYWYRQILGQKVEFLVSFYNNEISEKSEIFDDQFSVERPDGSNFTLKIRSTKLEDSAMYFCASSEAPDYEQYFGPGTRLTVT.

The V and J genes are TRBV11-3 and TRBJ1-6, with D possibly being TRBD1 (5 bases). This CDR3 is 15 amino acids long. The germline CDR1 and CDR2 sequences are SGHNT and YENEEA. Trimming cost V 2 bases and J 4 bases, with 9 bases left between them. CDR3 sequence: CASSLNRRYNSPLHF. Written as DNA, the CDR3 is TGTGCCAGCAGCTTAAACAGGCGGTATAATTCACCCCTCCACTTT.

V usage is TRBV2 and J usage is TRBJ2-7; 12 bases are shared with TRBD1. This CDR3 is 15 amino acids long. The V gene's germline CDR1 is SNHLY and CDR2 FYNNEI. The ends lost 4 bases at V and 6 bases at J; junction bases unmatched: 7. The CDR3 reads CASSAGTGGPIEQYF. The DNA for the CDR3 is TGTGCCAGCAGTGCTGGGACAGGGGGCCCCATCGAGCAGTACTTC.

The chain recombines TRBV6-5 with TRBJ1-6; 7 bases agree with TRBD1. V lost 0 bases and J lost 6; bases outside the gene matches: 5. In germline, CDR1 is MNHEY, CDR2 SVGAGI. This CDR3 contains 16 residues. The CDR3 DNA reads as TGTGCCAGCAGTTACTCGGGCGGGACAGCTAATTCACCCCTCCACTTT. Translated: CASSYSGGTANSPLHF.

The chain uses TRBV27 and TRBJ2-5, with TRBD1 as a possible D gene (5 bases). Between the trimmed V and J ends, which lost 2 bases and 0 bases, there was a span of 10 bases. The CDR3 length is 15 residues. Germline V gives CDR1 MNHEY, CDR2 SMNVEV (reference sequence). The CDR3 loop reads CASSLGQGNQETQYF. The DNA of the CDR3 is TGTGCCAGCAGTTTAGGGCAGGGTAACCAAGAGACCCAGTACTTC.

The chain recombines TRBV6-5 with TRBJ2-3; maybe TRBD2 (5 bases). Between the trimmed V and J ends, which lost 5 bases and 5 bases, there was a span of 17 bases. Germline V gene sequence: CDR1 MNHEY, CDR2 SVGAGI. CDR3 length: 15 amino acids. In nucleotides, the CDR3 is TGTGCCAGCAGTCGAGGGCCCTCCACGGGAGATACGCAGTATTTT. Protein: CASSRGPSTGDTQYF.

The rearrangement uses TRBV28 and TRBJ2-2; D is unclear. The V end lost 6 bases, the J end lost 0 bases, and 11 bases lay between the germline ends. There are 15 residues in the CDR3. Germline CDR1 is MDHEN and CDR2 is SYDVKM. The CDR3: CASSRSWSNTGELFF. The CDR3 region has the DNA TGTGCCAGCAGCCGGAGTTGGTCGAACACCGGGGAGCTGTTTTTT.

V gene TRBV5-6 combines with J gene TRBJ2-1; TRBD1 agrees at 8 bases. Trimming at V came to 5 bases and at J to 2 bases, leaving 9 bases not matched to a gene. The CDR3 sequence is 16 residues long. Germline V gene sequence: CDR1 SGHDT, CDR2 YYEEEE. This chain's CDR3 is CASRSRQGITYNEQFF. Here the CDR3 DNA reads TGTGCCAGCAGGTCTCGACAGGGGATCACCTACAATGAGCAGTTCTTC.

This chain links TRBV6-2 or TRBV6-3 with TRBJ2-7; TRBD2 agrees at 7 bases. Germline-derived CDR1 and CDR2 are MNHEY and SVGEGT. This CDR3 region has 14 residues. Trimming at V came to 5 bases and at J to 9 bases, leaving 13 bases not matched to a gene. CDR3 sequence (DNA): TGTGCCAGCAGTACTTCTCCGACGGGAGGAGGGCAGTACTTC. Protein: CASSTSPTGGGQYF.

The chain employs TRBV25-1 and TRBJ1-1; D ambiguous. This CDR3 has 16 amino acids. V was trimmed by 0 bases and J by 5 bases, leaving 16 bases between them. Germline loops: CDR1 MGHDK, CDR2 SYGVNS. The CDR3 reads CASSEYGGRRETEAFF. The DNA of the CDR3 is TGTGCCAGCAGTGAATATGGAGGGAGGCGCGAGACTGAAGCTTTCTTT.

V and J are TRBV30 and TRBJ2-1; 7 positions agree with TRBD1. Losses at the gene ends were 2 bases for V and 6 bases for J; bases not matched to a gene: 10. Germline lookup yields CDR1 GTSNPN and CDR2 SVGIG (reference sequence). The CDR3 is 15 residues long. CDR3: CAWSLPTGNSNEQFF. CDR3 DNA sequence: TGTGCCTGGAGTCTACCGACAGGGAATTCCAATGAGCAGTTCTTC.

V gene TRBV11-2 combines with J gene TRBJ2-7; 8 bases agree with TRBD1. J lost 3 bases, V lost 10 bases, and 8 bases had no gene match. Germline-derived CDR1 and CDR2 are SGHAT and FQNNGV. The CDR3 has 13 amino acids. The CDR3 loop reads CATGRDRYYEQYF. In DNA, the CDR3 is TGTGCCACAGGAAGGGACAGGTACTACGAGCAGTACTTC.

The rearrangement uses TRBV19 and TRBJ1-3, with TRBD1 identical over 7 bases. This CDR3 is 16 amino acids long. The J segment lost 3 bases and the V segment lost 3 bases, leaving 8 bases of the junction unmatched. CDR1 and CDR2 from the germline V gene are LNHDA and SQIVND (reference sequence). CDR3 sequence (DNA): TGTGCCAGTAGTATCCGGGACAGCTTACATGGAAACACCATATATTTT. This translates into CASSIRDSLHGNTIYF.